These 14 T cell receptor beta chains were all obtained from the same sample, sequenced in a study of beta chain features in type 1 diabetes. General study results and limits: Shorter TCRB CDR3s, moderately but significantly so, marked every one of the four CD4+ subsets in Type 1 diabetes patients.

What was sequenced were expressed TCRB transcripts, since all of the isolated RNA had been reverse transcribed. Sequenced by immunoSEQ multiplex PCR; TCRdb stores in-frame clones only, minus some. The table includes about 650,000 clones, about an eighth detected once. Antigens of these TCRs are unknown. Sample: naive CD4+ T cells from blood. Source of these receptors: a man aged 25 to 45 with type 1 diabetes.

This clone came up a few times. The rearrangement uses TRBV10-2 and TRBJ1-5; unclear D gene. Trimming took off 1 base at V and 4 bases at J, with 5 bases between the two ends. Germline V gene sequence: CDR1 WSHSY, CDR2 SAAADI. The CDR3 consists of 13 residues. This CDR3 reads CASSEWGNQPQHF. In DNA, the CDR3 is TGCGCCAGCAGTGAGTGGGGAAATCAGCCCCAGCATTTT.

Details on this clone: An end of the junction does not agree with germline; a read error may underlie this. The gene calls are TRBV27 and TRBJ1-5; D may be TRBD1 (6 bases). The CDR3 covers 15 residues. CDR1 MNHEY and CDR2 SMNVEV come from the germline V gene (reference sequence). CDR3 region: CASSLSGTNNQPQHF. The CDR3 DNA reads TGTGCCAGCAGCTTATCCGGGACAAATAATCAGCCCCAGCATTTT.

V is TRBV7-2 and J is TRBJ1-1; the D is unclear. Germline V CDR1 and CDR2: SGHTA, FQGNSA. V shed 1 base and J shed 1 base, with 10 bases lying between them. CDR3 length equals 15 residues. The CDR3 loop is CASSLGAAWNTEAFF. DNA for the CDR3: TGTGCCAGCAGCTTAGGGGCAGCCTGGAACACTGAAGCTTTCTTT.

This clone was counted a few times. V gene TRBV2 combines with J gene TRBJ1-1; TRBD1 might be the D (5 bases). V was trimmed by 3 bases and J by 4 bases, leaving 15 bases between them. The CDR3 is made up of 15 amino acids. Germline V gene lookup returns CDR1 SNHLY and CDR2 FYNNEI. CDR3 in amino acids: CASSDIAGGATEAFF. CDR3 nucleotide sequence: TGTGCCAGCAGTGATATTGCGGGGGGAGCCACTGAAGCTTTCTTT.

The rearrangement links TRBV9 to TRBJ1-2, with 8 nucleotides matching TRBD1. This CDR3 contains 16 residues. After removal of 3 bases from V and 4 bases from J, the junction contained 11 bases not matched to a gene. Germline-derived CDR1 and CDR2 are SGDLS and YYNGEE. The CDR3 DNA is TGTGCCAGCAGCGGAGGCCCGACAGGGGAGGGCTATGGCTACACCTTC. Amino acids: CASSGGPTGEGYGYTF.

This rearrangement joins TRBV14 to TRBJ2-7; tentative D call: TRBD1 (6 bases). The length of the CDR3 is 15 residues. Trimming took 1 base from V and 1 from J, leaving 11 bases between them. Germline-derived CDR1 and CDR2 are SGHDN and FVKESK. CDR3 DNA sequence: TGTGCCAGCAGCCAAGGGCTCGGACAGTCCTACGAGCAGTACTTC. It translates to CASSQGLGQSYEQYF. Looking up the rest from reference TRBV14 and TRBJ2-7 gives the full variable domain: EAGVTQFPSHSVIEKGQTVTLRCDPISGHDNLYWYRRVMGKEIKFLLHFVKESKQDESGMPNNRFLAERTGGTYSTLKVQPAELEDSGVYFCASSQGLGQSYEQYFGPGTRLTVT.

The V and J genes are TRBV9 and TRBJ2-6; the match to TRBD1 covers 8 bases. Per germline, CDR1 SGDLS and CDR2 YYNGEE. V trimming: 6 bases; J trimming: 3 bases; junction bases outside the gene matches: 5. This CDR3 comprises 15 residues. This chain's CDR3 is CASTRQGLGANVLTF. The CDR3 nucleotides are TGTGCCAGCACCAGACAGGGGCTTGGGGCCAACGTCCTGACTTTC.

The rearrangement links TRBV5-1 to TRBJ2-7; possibly TRBD1 for D (5 bases). CDR3 length: 16 residues. Trimming removed 2 bases at V and 2 bases at J, with 17 bases between. In germline, CDR1 is SGHRS, CDR2 YFSETQ. CDR3 coding DNA: TGCGCCAGCAGCTTACCGACAGCCGCTCTGACCTACGAGCAGTACTTC. It encodes CASSLPTAALTYEQYF.

This clone has a handful of counts. The chain joins TRBV7-2 to TRBJ2-5; TRBD2 matches 9 bases. The CDR3 is 12 residues long. Germline V gene sequence: CDR1 SGHTA, CDR2 FQGNSA. The ends lost 5 bases at V and 13 bases at J; junction bases unmatched: 8. The CDR3 DNA is TGTGCCAGCAGCCTACTAGCGGGTTCACCGTACTTC. Translating gives CASSLLAGSPYF.

This clone was detected a few times. J is TRBJ2-3 and V is TRBV5-1, with D perhaps matching TRBD1 or TRBD2 (5 bases each). The ends were cut back, 4 bases at V and 2 bases at J, with 11 bases in the middle. This CDR3 region has 14 residues. The germline CDR1 and CDR2 sequences are SGHRS and YFSETQ. The CDR3 DNA reads TGCGCCAGCAGCCCGGGACCTGACACAGATACGCAGTATTTT. Its translation is CASSPGPDTDTQYF. Complete variable domain (other parts from reference TRBV5-1 and TRBJ2-3): KAGVTQTPRYLIKTRGQQVTLSCSPISGHRSVSWYQQTPGQGLQFLFEYFSETQRNKGNFPGRFSGRQFSNSRSEMNVSTLELGDSALYLCASSPGPDTDTQYFGPGTRLTVL.

This rearrangement joins TRBV6-5 to TRBJ2-3; perhaps D is TRBD1 or TRBD2 (5 bases each). The CDR3 runs 15 residues. Trimming took off 2 bases at V and 6 bases at J, with 15 bases between the two ends. CDR1 is MNHEY, CDR2 SVGAGI, per germline. In nucleotides, the CDR3 is TGTGCCAGCAGTTACACCGGGACCCACTCGGATACGCAGTATTTT. Amino acid sequence: CASSYTGTHSDTQYF.

There are a few counts of this clone. V is TRBV30 and J is TRBJ2-2; no reliable D call. From germline, CDR1 is GTSNPN and CDR2 SVGIG (reference sequence). Trimming took 1 base from V and 7 from J, leaving 10 bases between them. The CDR3 runs 13 residues. CDR3 nucleotides: TGTGCCTGGAGTGCTAGTTGGGGCGGGGAGCTGTTTTTT. Protein product: CAWSASWGGELFF.

This CDR3 is CASSLRDVGTGELFF. CDR3 in DNA: TGTGCCAGCAGTCTCCGGGACGTAGGCACCGGGGAGCTGTTTTTT. The J gene is TRBJ2-2, the V gene TRBV2, with D perhaps being TRBD1 or TRBD2 (5 bases each). This CDR3 comprises 15 residues. Germline V gene sequence: CDR1 SNHLY, CDR2 FYNNEI. Trimming cost V 5 bases and J 4 bases, with 14 bases left between them.

This clone was counted a few times. This chain joins TRBV20-1 and TRBJ2-1; a weak D match, TRBD1 (6 bases). CDR1 DFQATT and CDR2 SNEGSKA come from the germline V gene (reference sequence). The CDR3 runs 11 residues. Trimming shortened V by 6 bases and J by 9 bases, and 12 bases separated the two germline ends. CDR3 DNA: TGCAGTGCGAGCAGGGGTTCTGAGCAGTTCTTC. Its protein product is CSASRGSEQFF.